These 16 T cell receptor beta chains were sequenced from one sample in a study of tumor and adjacent non-tumor tissue in lung cancer. A modified ARM-PCR protocol with three rounds of nested PCR amplified TCRbeta. MiXCR, run by TCRdb on the multiplex PCR reads, gives a single entry per CDR3 protein. The sample contains almost 75,000 distinct CDR3 sequences, about two thirds of which appear only once. This sample's RNA came from whole unsorted tissue. This non-tumor lung sample came from over 3 cm beyond the tumor edge. The specimen was distant non-tumor lung tissue. The receptors here all came from a woman aged 45-60 years with non-small cell lung cancer.

In regard to this clonotype: The conserved phenylalanine or tryptophan is not found at the CDR3 terminus, so this likely reflects a read error. No DNA is shown, since the ends of the CDR3 on it are uncertain; the CDR3 is the one TCRdb lists. The rearrangement joins TRBV6-2 or TRBV6-3 to TRBJ2-7; the table names TRBD1, a call not compared with the DNA. Germline V gene data show CDR1 as MNHEY and CDR2 as SVGEGT. Counting both end residues, the CDR3 totals 14 amino acids. CDR3 amino acids: CASSYSTGSHEKYL.

Comments on this clonotype: Likely a read error: the CDR3 ends without its conserved phenylalanine or tryptophan. V usage is TRBV20-1 and J usage is TRBJ2-5; TRBD2 aligns across 11 bases. V trimming: 5 bases; J trimming: 2 bases; junction bases outside the gene matches: 19. This CDR3 is 19 amino acids long. Germline V lookup: CDR1 DFQATT, CDR2 SNEGSKA (reference sequence). CDR3 sequence (DNA): TGCAGTGCTGAAAACAGGGGGCTAGCGGGAGGAGGGAATCAAGAGACCCAGTACTTA. The encoded protein is CSAENRGLAGGGNQETQYL.

V usage is TRBV4-1 and J usage is TRBJ2-1, with D perhaps assigned TRBD1 or TRBD2 (6 bases each). Deletions cut 1 base from V and 16 bases from J, with 20 bases between. Germline CDR1 and CDR2: MGHRA and YSYEKL. The CDR3 extends over 14 amino acids. The DNA for the CDR3 is TGCGCCAGCAGCCAAGGGTCGGGGGCCCATGAACATTTCTTC. Translation gives CASSQGSGAHEHFF.

This clonotype was detected a few times. A much larger clone sits a single nucleotide away, making a read error possible. The genes are TRBV6-1 and TRBJ1-5; 12 bases fit TRBD1. The length of the CDR3 is 14 residues. The germline CDR1 and CDR2 sequences are MNHNS and SASEGT. Here the CDR3 reads CARSEGQGAQPQHF. Written as DNA, the CDR3 is TGTGCCAGGAGTGAGGGACAGGGGGCTCAGCCCCAGCATTTT.

The chain employs TRBV19 and TRBJ1-5; D gene ambiguous. Per the germline V gene, CDR1 is LNHDA and CDR2 is SQIVND (reference sequence). The germline V and J ends were trimmed by 9 bases and 4 bases, with 10 bases remaining between them. The CDR3 runs 12 residues. The CDR3 coding sequence is TGTGCCAGCAGGACGGCGAATCAGCCCCAGCATTTT. It yields the protein CASRTANQPQHF.

The sample holds one count of this clonotype. A junction boundary mismatches the germline segment, possibly from a read error. The DNA of the CDR3 is TGTGCCAGCAGCTTAGACTGGGGTAGCTCCTACGGGCAGTACTTC. This translates into CASSLDWGSSYGQYF. V usage is TRBV11-2 and J usage is TRBJ2-7, with unresolved D. The germline CDR1 and CDR2 sequences are SGHAT and FQNNGV. This CDR3 comprises 15 residues.

A note on this clonotype: The junction departs from the called germline gene at one end, perhaps through a read error. The J gene is TRBJ2-7, the V gene TRBV11-2; 8 nucleotides align to TRBD2. Germline-derived CDR1 and CDR2 are SGHAT and FQNNGV. The CDR3 runs to 17 residues. CDR3 region: CASCLVAGGTGPYEQYF. The CDR3 region has the DNA TGTGCCAGCTGCTTAGTCGCGGGAGGCACGGGGCCCTACGAGCAGTACTTC. Filled out from reference TRBV11-2 and TRBJ2-7, the complete variable domain reads EAGVAQSPRYKIIEKRQSVAFWCNPISGHATLYWYQQILGQGPKLLIQFQNNGVVDDSQLPKDRFSAERLKGVDSTLKIQPAKLEDSAVYLCASCLVAGGTGPYEQYFGPGTRLTVT.

Turning to this clonotype: The CDR3 ends on some other residue instead of the conserved phenylalanine or tryptophan, so this is likely a read error. The chain couples TRBV20-1 to TRBJ2-1; D is tentatively TRBD1 or TRBD2 (5 bases each). Germline CDR1 reads DFQATT; CDR2 reads SNEGSKA (reference sequence). The CDR3 totals 12 residues. The CDR3 sequence is CSVRGVADEQFI. CDR3 DNA: TGCAGTGTTAGAGGGGTGGCGGATGAGCAGTTCATC.

For this clonotype: With a much larger clone just one base away, this may be a read error. V and J are TRBV29-1 and TRBJ2-6; possible D gene TRBD1, 6 bases. The CDR3 loop spans 12 amino acids. Germline CDR1 is SQVTM and CDR2 is ANQGSEA. CDR3: CSVRVGATVLTF. The DNA for the CDR3 is TGCAGCGTTCGGGTGGGGGCCACCGTCCTGACTTTC.

In the case of this clonotype: Its ends do not fully match the called genes, so a read error is possible. The gene calls are TRBV5-1 and TRBJ2-1; D is possibly TRBD2 (5 bases). The CDR3 spans 16 residues. Germline assignment: CDR1 SGHRS and CDR2 YFSETQ. DNA of the CDR3: TGCGCCAGCAAGGTTGGAGGAGGCGGCGGCGACAATGATCAGTTCTTC. Its protein is CASKVGGGGGDNDQFF.

This clonotype was observed once. This chain uses TRBV20-1 with TRBJ1-1; TRBD1 is a possible D gene (5 bases). Per germline, CDR1 DFQATT and CDR2 SNEGSKA (reference sequence). Between the trimmed V and J ends, which lost 5 bases and 8 bases, there was a span of 21 bases. CDR3 length: 14 residues. The CDR3 sequence is CSAFRTGGDSEAFF. The CDR3 DNA sequence: TGCAGTGCTTTCCGGACCGGGGGGGACTCAGAAGCTTTCTTT.

In regard to this clonotype: Germline and junction disagree at one end, which may indicate a read error. The J gene is TRBJ2-1, the V gene TRBV4-3; 9 nucleotides line up with TRBD2. The CDR3 spans 18 residues. CDR1 and CDR2 from the germline V gene are LGHNA and YSLEER. This CDR3 is CANSQPGRLAEADNEQFF. In nucleotides, the CDR3 is TGCGCCAACAGCCAACCAGGGCGACTAGCGGAAGCGGACAATGAGCAGTTCTTC.

The chain employs TRBV11-2 and TRBJ2-3; unclear D gene. This CDR3 has 15 residues. V gave up 10 bases and J gave up 4 bases, with 21 bases separating them. Germline V lookup: CDR1 SGHAT, CDR2 FQNNGV. In DNA form, the CDR3 reads TGTGCCAACAACCAACTACAGTGCGCCCCAGATACGCAGTATTTT. Amino acid sequence: CANNQLQCAPDTQYF.

Details on this clonotype: The junction departs from the called germline gene at one end, perhaps through a read error. The chain recombines TRBV12-3 or TRBV12-4 with TRBJ2-3, with TRBD1 matching over 8 bases. The CDR3 spans 15 residues. Here the CDR3 reads CASSLGPGGADMQYF. CDR3 coding DNA: TGTGCCAGTAGTTTAGGTCCAGGGGGCGCGGATATGCAATATTTT.

On this clonotype itself: Being one base from a much bigger clone, this may be a read error. V usage is TRBV20-1 and J usage is TRBJ2-7; no clear D. There are 11 residues in the CDR3. Between the trimmed V and J ends, which lost 5 bases and 5 bases, there was a span of 10 bases. Germline assignment: CDR1 DFQATT and CDR2 SNEGSKA (reference sequence). The chain's CDR3 is CSADQFHEQYF. The CDR3 DNA reads as TGCAGTGCTGACCAGTTCCACGAGCAGTACTTC.

Of note for this clonotype: This may come from a read error, since a much larger clone is one base off. The chain is built from TRBV5-4 and TRBJ2-1; D is ambiguous. This CDR3 has 15 residues. Germline V gives CDR1 SGHNT, CDR2 YYREEE (reference sequence). The DNA for the CDR3 is TGTGCCATCAGCACTGGCATCGGGTCGTACAATGAGCAGTTCTTC. Translated, it gives CAISTGIGSYNEQFF.